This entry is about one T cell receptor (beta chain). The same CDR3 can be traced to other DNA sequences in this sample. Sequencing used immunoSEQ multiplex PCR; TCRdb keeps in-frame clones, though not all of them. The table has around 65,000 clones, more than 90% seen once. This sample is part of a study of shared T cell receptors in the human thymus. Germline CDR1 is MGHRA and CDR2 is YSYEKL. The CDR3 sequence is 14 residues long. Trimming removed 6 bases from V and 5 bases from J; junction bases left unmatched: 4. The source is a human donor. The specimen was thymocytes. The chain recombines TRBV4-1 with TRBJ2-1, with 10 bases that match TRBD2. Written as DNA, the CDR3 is TGCGCCAGCAGTCCTAGCGGGGGTGACAATGAGCAGTTCTTC. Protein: CASSPSGGDNEQFF.